This entry is about one T cell receptor (beta chain). The V gene lost 3 bases and the J gene lost 0 bases, with 12 bases spanning the gap. Germline V gene data show CDR1 as MNHNS and CDR2 as SASEGT. This CDR3 comprises 17 residues. These data originate in a study of Ad26.COV2.S vaccination and SARS-CoV-2 variants. This table comes from immunoSEQ multiplex PCR, and its TCRdb copy is limited to in-frame clones, with some not included. The data contain 300,000 to 500,000 clones, 70% to 90% of them singletons. Described treatment: approximately 18 received Ad26.COV2.S at low or high dose, single or two shots; 5 received placebo; per-sample allocation not given. Sample collection was performed on day 63 after the first vaccine or placebo injection.

The chain combines TRBV6-1 with TRBJ2-6, with D possibly called TRBD1 or TRBD2 (5 bases each). Sequencing used peripheral blood, obtained in a trial of Ad26.COV2.S vaccine versus placebo. The TCR comes from a person aged 18-65 years who received the Ad26.COV2.S COVID-19 vaccine or a placebo. DNA for the CDR3: TGTGCCAGCAGTGAGGGGGTCAGGGCCTCTGGGGCCAACGTCCTGACTTTC. Amino acids: CASSEGVRASGANVLTF.